These 14 T cell receptor beta chains were all obtained from the same sample, sequenced in a study of blood T cells in healthy people across ages. A J-beta primer mix and a sample-barcoded 5' primer were used in a second PCR of about 7 to 12 cycles. One entry per CDR3 protein, called by TCRdb with MiXCR from the 5' RACE reads. This repertoire shows roughly 860,000 distinct CDR3 sequences, less than 80% found once; its top ten account for about a quarter. Sequenced sample: blood. The receptors shown here come from a man in his thirties or forties in good health.

The count of this clonotype is one. The chain combines TRBV7-9 with TRBJ2-7, with 7 bases lining up with TRBD1. This CDR3 has 14 amino acids. V was pared by 5 bases and J by 2 bases, with 6 bases of the junction left unmatched. CDR1 is SEHNR, CDR2 FQNEAQ, per germline (reference sequence). The CDR3 sequence is CASSVDTGAYEQYF. DNA for the CDR3: TGTGCCAGCAGCGTTGATACAGGGGCCTACGAGCAGTACTTC.

This chain connects TRBV6-5 to TRBJ2-7; D not resolved. Deletions cut 0 bases from V and 1 base from J, with 7 bases between. Per germline, CDR1 MNHEY and CDR2 SVGAGI. The length of the CDR3 is 14 residues. The CDR3 reads CASSYSYGSYEQYF. The DNA for the CDR3 is TGTGCCAGCAGTTACTCGTACGGTTCCTACGAGCAGTACTTC.

On this clonotype: One end of the junction is discordant with germline, which a read error may explain. The chain joins TRBV12-3 or TRBV12-4 to TRBJ2-5; D ambiguous. TRBJ2-4 matches the DNA end more closely, so the J call is doubtful. CDR3 length: 16 amino acids. CDR3 amino acids: CASSQSHSSPKNIQYF. CDR3 nucleotide sequence: TGTGCCAGCAGCCAGTCCCACTCGAGCCCCAAGAACATTCAGTACTTC.

This chain links TRBV2 with TRBJ2-5; no definite D call. This CDR3 spans 11 amino acids. The germline V gene encodes CDR1 SNHLY and CDR2 FYNNEI. V lost 10 bases and J 2 bases, leaving 8 bases between the germline ends. CDR3 nucleotides: TGTGCCACTAGTATTCAAGAGACCCAGTACTTC. It translates to CATSIQETQYF.

The chain has TRBV2 and TRBJ1-6; perhaps TRBD1 as D (5 bases). CDR1 is SNHLY, CDR2 FYNNEI, per germline. This CDR3 comprises 15 residues. The germline V and J ends were trimmed by 1 base and 4 bases, with 8 bases remaining between them. The CDR3 region is CASSEGTSYNSPLHF. The CDR3, as DNA: TGTGCCAGCAGTGAAGGGACATCATATAATTCACCCCTCCACTTT.

The rearrangement links TRBV4-3 to TRBJ1-2, with D unclear. Between the trimmed V and J ends, which lost 0 bases and 7 bases, there was a span of 15 bases. The CDR3 is 15 residues long. From germline, CDR1 is LGHNA and CDR2 YSLEER. CDR3 DNA sequence: TGCGCCAGCAGCCAAGATGAAAGAGGGAAAGGTGGCTACACCTTC. It codes for CASSQDERGKGGYTF.

The genes are TRBV29-1 and TRBJ2-5; D may be TRBD2 (5 bases). The V gene's germline CDR1 is SQVTM and CDR2 ANQGSEA. There are 13 residues in the CDR3. The germline V and J ends were trimmed by 6 bases and 5 bases, with 16 bases remaining between them. CDR3 in amino acids: CSVKTIYGETQYF. DNA of the CDR3: TGCAGCGTCAAGACTATCTACGGGGAGACCCAGTACTTC.

The rearrangement joins TRBV5-1 to TRBJ2-5; tentatively, D is TRBD1 (6 bases). V was trimmed by 7 bases and J by 4 bases, leaving 17 bases between them. This CDR3 comprises 14 residues. Germline loops: CDR1 SGHRS, CDR2 YFSETQ. The CDR3 sequence: CASSTTGSPETQYF. CDR3 nucleotides: TGCGCCAGCTCTACCACAGGGTCGCCAGAGACCCAGTACTTC. Using reference TRBV5-1 and TRBJ2-5 for the parts outside the CDR3, the full variable domain is KAGVTQTPRYLIKTRGQQVTLSCSPISGHRSVSWYQQTPGQGLQFLFEYFSETQRNKGNFPGRFSGRQFSNSRSEMNVSTLELGDSALYLCASSTTGSPETQYFGPGTRLLVL.

J is TRBJ2-5 and V is TRBV20-1; 10 nucleotides match TRBD1. The end of the DNA aligns better with TRBJ2-7, so the J call may be wrong. Germline CDR1 is DFQATT and CDR2 is SNEGSKA (reference sequence). The CDR3 has 16 amino acids. The CDR3 here is CSATTGGAGTKDEQYF. CDR3 in DNA: TGCAGTGCGACGACAGGGGGCGCGGGAACTAAGGACGAGCAGTACTTC.

V usage is TRBV7-8 and J usage is TRBJ2-5; the D gene is possibly TRBD1 (6 bases). CDR1 is SGHVS and CDR2 is FQNEAQ in the germline V gene. This CDR3 comprises 14 residues. With 4 bases removed from V and 11 bases from J, the gap between germline ends came to 20 bases. DNA of the CDR3: TGTGCCAGCAGCTCACGGACAGCTTCCAATGAGCAGTACTTC. Its protein is CASSSRTASNEQYF.

The chain couples TRBV28 to TRBJ2-5, with 9 nucleotides matching TRBD1. There are 15 residues in the CDR3. Germline V gene lookup returns CDR1 MDHEN and CDR2 SYDVKM. V lost 4 bases to trimming and J lost 4 bases; unmatched junction nucleotides: 7. CDR3 region: CASSSRTGDGETQYF. CDR3 DNA: TGTGCCAGCAGTTCGAGGACAGGGGATGGAGAGACCCAGTACTTC.

The chain is built from TRBV20-1 and TRBJ2-7, with 9 bases lining up with TRBD2. Per germline, CDR1 DFQATT and CDR2 SNEGSKA (reference sequence). Trimming at V came to 5 bases and at J to 4 bases, leaving 6 bases not matched to a gene. This CDR3 has 13 amino acids. CDR3 amino acids: CSAPGSGGYEQYF. CDR3 nucleotides: TGCAGTGCTCCCGGTAGCGGGGGTTACGAGCAGTACTTC.

In this sample, this clonotype turned up a few times. The rearrangement joins TRBV29-1 to TRBJ2-1; no clear D gene. Germline V lookup: CDR1 SQVTM, CDR2 ANQGSEA. The CDR3 consists of 11 residues. V was clipped by 7 bases and J by 9 bases, with 13 bases between them. For the CDR3, the DNA is TGCAGCGCTCCCGACGGCGTTGAGCAGTTCTTC. Translated, it gives CSAPDGVEQFF.

This chain joins TRBV7-2 and TRBJ2-5; no firm D call. Germline assignment: CDR1 SGHTA and CDR2 FQGNSA. V was shortened by 5 bases and J by 5 bases, with 12 bases between the two germline ends. This CDR3 contains 13 residues. CDR3 region: CASSPWLRETQYF. The CDR3 bases are TGTGCCAGCAGCCCCTGGCTGCGCGAGACCCAGTACTTC.